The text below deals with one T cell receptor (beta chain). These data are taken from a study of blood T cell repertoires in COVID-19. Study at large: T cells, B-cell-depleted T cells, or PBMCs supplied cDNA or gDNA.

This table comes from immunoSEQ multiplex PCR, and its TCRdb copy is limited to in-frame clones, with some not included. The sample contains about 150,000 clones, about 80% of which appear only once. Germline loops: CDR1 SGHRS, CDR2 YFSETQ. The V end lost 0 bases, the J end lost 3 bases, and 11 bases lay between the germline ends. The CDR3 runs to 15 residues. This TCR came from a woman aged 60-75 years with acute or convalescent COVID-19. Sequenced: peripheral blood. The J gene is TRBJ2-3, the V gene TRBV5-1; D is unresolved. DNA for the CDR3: TGCGCCAGCAGCTTGGGACAAGTGCCGACAGATACGCAGTATTTT. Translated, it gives CASSLGQVPTDTQYF. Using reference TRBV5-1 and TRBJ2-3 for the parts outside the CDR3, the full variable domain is KAGVTQTPRYLIKTRGQQVTLSCSPISGHRSVSWYQQTPGQGLQFLFEYFSETQRNKGNFPGRFSGRQFSNSRSEMNVSTLELGDSALYLCASSLGQVPTDTQYFGPGTRLTVL.